Included here is one T cell receptor (beta chain) sequence, with context. Which antigen it targets is not known. Base-call qualities are not available, and no considerably larger clone is one nucleotide away. This sample stems from a study of identical twins' blood T cells (dated by TCRdb to 2013 to 2014). In the study overall: Approximately 51 million Illumina reads were obtained across some twelve libraries, comprising six alpha-chain and six beta-chain libraries. The study compared TCR alpha and beta chain repertoires of three pairs of monozygous twins using next-generation sequencing to assess genetic influence on repertoire formation.

General study outcomes and caveats: Validation by independent studies was stated to be required for the proposed role of the TCRalpha J segment in MHC recognition during thymic selection. Looking at the most abundant TCRbeta clonotypes, every donor had more CDR3 sequences in common with her twin than with unrelated donors. How many CDR3 clonotypes two donors shared depended mainly on the product of their cloneset sizes, and the twins did not clearly stray from this trend. V gene usage, even among non-selected out-of-frame TCRbeta clonotypes, was reported to be markedly more similar within twin pairs than between unrelated donors. Because the twins were raised together, environmental influences could not be ruled out as an explanation for the similarity between twins.

The method was 5' RACE. The reads were generated on an Illumina Genome Analyzer IIx. RNA-based TCR cDNA libraries were prepared by a previously described protocol with several modifications. To prevent cross-contamination, barcodes specific to each sample were added to both ends of every TCR cDNA library during cDNA synthesis and amplification. On the authors' methods: Each individual had between about 90,000 and nearly 550,000 identified clonotypes, and each library contained about 2 to 3.6 million CDR3-containing reads. Reads with improper barcode index combinations were discarded, and clonesets were then built for each library with the MiTCR software. While assembling CDR3 clonotypes, MiTCR filtered or rescued low-quality reads and corrected PCR and sequencing errors. Artificial out-of-frame clonotypes were removed by being mapped to in-frame sequences, with one indel in the CDR3 allowed. V and J gene usage similarity between donors was measured as Jensen-Shannon divergence divided by mean entropy. TCRdb handled the public reads itself, with Q25 trimming in fastp and clone calling in MiXCR, and kept productive beta chains. Each entry merges the rows of one CDR3 protein and shows their most common DNA and genes. These V and J calls are TCRdb output, not the study's own analysis. For this sample there are around 380,000 distinct CDR3 sequences; roughly 30% appear just once. In total, the top ten clones hold roughly 6.1% of the sample.

Six healthy women forming three monozygous twin pairs were used as donors. All three twin pairs had been reared together, and it was thought likely that the same infectious agents and vaccines had been met by these twin pairs. RNA was isolated from peripheral blood mononuclear cells and used to prepare TCR cDNA libraries. Sequenced: PBMCs. The TCR was taken from a woman aged 18-49 years in good health.

The CDR3 reads CASSAYGTDYGYTF. The DNA sequence is given as TGCGCCAGCAGCGCCTACGGGACAGACTATGGCTACACCTTC. The rearrangement joined TRBV5-1 to TRBJ1-2, and TRBD1 matches 7 of the central bases. CDR1 is given as SGHRS and CDR2 as YFSETQ, both from the germline V gene. Spanning cysteine to phenylalanine, the CDR3 consists of 14 amino acids. Of all the DNA, just the CDR3 is kept, 42 bases in frame from base 1. Germline trimming: 4 bases from V, 3 bases from J; junction bases outside gene matches: 6.